The clone carrying this T cell receptor (beta chain) was picked up one time. This sample stems from a study of blood T cell repertoires in COVID-19. At the level of the study: From T cells, B-cell-depleted T cells, or PBMCs came the material, which was cDNA or gDNA.

The CDR3 length is 15 residues. Trimming shortened V by 4 bases and J by 2 bases, and 15 bases separated the two germline ends. CDR1 is SGDLS, CDR2 YYNGEE, per germline. Measured with immunoSEQ multiplex PCR; TCRdb has only the in-frame clones, and not every one. Among 80,000 or so clones listed, 65% to 90% were seen once. The chain recombines TRBV9 with TRBJ2-5, with D possibly being TRBD2 (5 bases). The clonotype comes from a human donor in a cohort sampled during active COVID-19. Source material: peripheral blood. This CDR3 reads CASSLLSGVQETQYF. The CDR3 DNA reads TGTGCCAGCAGCCTCCTGAGCGGAGTACAAGAGACCCAGTACTTC.